This record covers a single T cell receptor beta chain. Germline CDR1 reads LGHDT; CDR2 reads YNNKEL (reference sequence). The J segment lost 7 bases and the V segment lost 3 bases, leaving 0 bases of the junction unmatched. The CDR3 is 11 residues long. This sample was included in a study of blood T cell repertoires in COVID-19. The table came from immunoSEQ multiplex PCR; TCRdb's copy has only in-frame clones and leaves some out. The sample holds roughly 140,000 clones, 70% to 90% seen once. V and J are TRBV3-1 (or the pseudogene TRBV3-2) and TRBJ2-7; TRBD2 matches 7 bases. The sequence came from a woman aged 70-85 years with acute or convalescent COVID-19. The sequencing sample was made of peripheral blood. The chain's CDR3 is CASSQGGEQYF. As DNA, the CDR3 is TGTGCCAGCAGCCAGGGGGGGGAGCAGTACTTC.